One and the same sample provided the 15 T cell receptor beta chains below, sequenced in a study of blood T cells in healthy people across ages. Combining a sample-barcoded 5' primer with a J-beta primer mix, a second PCR ran for about 6 to 12 cycles. A single record per CDR3 protein comes from TCRdb applying MiXCR to the 5' RACE reads. The sample records about 720,000 distinct CDR3 sequences, around 25% being singletons. This same sample was also part of a study on T cells of mothers and their children.

The material sequenced was blood. The source is a boy aged 5-17 years in good health.

The rearrangement uses TRBV4-3 and TRBJ2-5; D perhaps matches TRBD2 (6 bases). V lost 5 bases to trimming and J lost 5 bases, with 18 bases between them. The germline V gene encodes CDR1 LGHNA and CDR2 YSLEER. CDR3 length: 15 residues. The CDR3 region is CASSKGTGVGETQYF. CDR3 nucleotides: TGCGCCAGCAGCAAAGGGACGGGAGTCGGGGAGACCCAGTACTTC.

The chain combines TRBV9 with TRBJ1-4, with 9 nucleotides matching TRBD1. The CDR3 spans 15 residues. Germline V gives CDR1 SGDLS, CDR2 YYNGEE. V shed 0 bases and J 5 bases; nucleotides not matched to a gene: 2. The CDR3 loop is CASSVEGTGNEKLFF. CDR3 sequence (DNA): TGTGCCAGCAGCGTAGAGGGGACAGGGAATGAAAAACTGTTTTTT.

This chain uses TRBV4-3 with TRBJ2-1; possibly TRBD1 for D (5 bases). The CDR3 runs 18 residues. Trimming took off 3 bases at V and 4 bases at J, with 22 bases between the two ends. Per the germline V gene, CDR1 is LGHNA and CDR2 is YSLEER. CDR3 region: CASSQRLPQGSIYNEQFF. CDR3 DNA: TGCGCCAGCAGCCAGAGATTGCCGCAGGGATCGATATACAATGAGCAGTTCTTC.

This chain joins TRBV6-1 and TRBJ1-3; D remains unclear. The CDR3 extends over 11 amino acids. Trimming cost V 3 bases and J 8 bases, with 5 bases left between them. CDR1 is MNHNS and CDR2 is SASEGT in the germline V gene. The CDR3 sequence: CASSEADTIYF. As DNA, the CDR3 is TGTGCCAGCAGTGAGGCTGACACCATATATTTT.

This clonotype turned up a few times. The gene calls are TRBV6-2 or TRBV6-3 and TRBJ2-1; TRBD2 matches at 13 bases. Near its end, the DNA agrees better with TRBJ2-7, so the J call may be wrong. CDR1 is MNHEY, CDR2 SVGEGT, per germline. The CDR3 sequence is 18 residues long. CDR3: CASSYRRLAGGTGREQYF. The CDR3 coding sequence is TGTGCCAGCAGTTACAGAAGACTAGCGGGAGGTACGGGGCGAGAGCAGTACTTC.

The rearrangement uses TRBV6-1 and TRBJ1-1; 7 bases map to TRBD1. There are 15 residues in the CDR3. J lost 0 bases, V lost 5 bases, and 6 bases had no gene match. Germline CDR1 reads MNHNS; CDR2 reads SASEGT. CDR3 protein: CASSPQDRLNTEAFF. The CDR3 DNA reads as TGTGCCAGCAGTCCCCAGGACAGGTTGAACACTGAAGCTTTCTTT.

The chain carries TRBV5-1 and TRBJ2-4, with TRBD1 matching 10 bases. The V gene's germline CDR1 is SGHRS and CDR2 YFSETQ. The CDR3 totals 15 residues. The J segment lost 6 bases and the V segment lost 4 bases, leaving 7 bases of the junction unmatched. CDR3 loop: CASSPGQGNRNIQYF. CDR3 nucleotide sequence: TGCGCCAGCAGCCCGGGACAGGGGAATAGAAACATTCAGTACTTC.

The chain employs TRBV6-2 or TRBV6-3 and TRBJ1-6; maybe TRBD1 (5 bases). Germline V gene data show CDR1 as MNHEY and CDR2 as SVGEGT. V shed 5 bases and J shed 7 bases, with 15 bases lying between them. CDR3 length equals 15 residues. Written as DNA, the CDR3 is TGTGCCAGCAGTCCGTCCGGGACCAAGAATTCACCCCTCCACTTT. This translates into CASSPSGTKNSPLHF.

This chain uses TRBV7-2 with TRBJ1-2, with D possibly being TRBD1 (5 bases). From germline, CDR1 is SGHTA and CDR2 FQGNSA. Trimming took 4 bases from V and 7 from J, leaving 16 bases between them. The CDR3 totals 14 residues. The CDR3 loop is CASSSRGGASGYTF. In nucleotides, the CDR3 is TGTGCCAGCAGCTCGCGGGGGGGAGCCAGTGGCTACACCTTC.

This clonotype was counted only a few times. Just one base apart from a much larger clone, this may be a read error. This sequence joins TRBV5-1 and TRBJ2-7; 10 bases are shared with TRBD1. There are 14 residues in the CDR3. Germline values: CDR1 SGHRS, CDR2 YFSETQ. V lost 2 bases and J lost 5; bases outside the gene matches: 4. Written as DNA, the CDR3 is TGCGCCAGCAGCTTCGGGACAGGGGATGACGAGCAGTACTTC. Its translation is CASSFGTGDDEQYF.

This clonotype occurred a few times. This chain joins TRBV3-1 and TRBJ1-1; D is uncertain. Per germline, CDR1 LGHDT and CDR2 YNNKEL (reference sequence). Trimming cost V 4 bases and J 8 bases, with 20 bases left between them. The CDR3 length is 15 residues. CDR3 sequence: CASSPMGIIKEEAFF. The CDR3 region has the DNA TGTGCCAGCAGCCCAATGGGGATCATCAAGGAAGAAGCTTTCTTT. The whole variable domain, filled in from reference TRBV3-1 and TRBJ1-1, reads DTAVSQTPKYLVTQMGNDKSIKCEQNLGHDTMYWYKQDSKKFLKIMFSYNNKELIINETVPNRFSPKSPDKAHLNLHINSLELGDSAVYFCASSPMGIIKEEAFFGQGTRLTVV.

In its sample, this clonotype was seen a few times. The DNA for the CDR3 is TGTGCCAGCAGCTTTAACCGGGGAGTCTATGGCTACACCTTC. Amino acids: CASSFNRGVYGYTF. The chain recombines TRBV7-9 with TRBJ1-2; D unclear. Per germline, CDR1 SEHNR and CDR2 FQNEAQ (reference sequence). V lost 3 bases to trimming and J lost 4 bases, with 12 bases between them. The CDR3 runs to 14 residues. The full variable domain, its missing parts supplied by reference TRBV7-9 and TRBJ1-2, is DTGVSQNPRHKITKRGQNVTFRCDPISEHNRLYWYRQTLGQGPEFLTYFQNEAQLEKSRLLSDRFSAERPKGSFSTLEIQRTEQGDSAMYLCASSFNRGVYGYTFGSGTRLTVV.

The chain uses TRBV27 and TRBJ1-3; 8 bases map to TRBD1. This CDR3 is 18 amino acids long. V lost 0 bases and J lost 0; bases outside the gene matches: 7. Germline loops: CDR1 MNHEY, CDR2 SMNVEV (reference sequence). The CDR3 is CASSLSSDRGSSGNTIYF. CDR3 in DNA: TGTGCCAGCAGTTTATCAAGCGACAGGGGATCCTCTGGAAACACCATATATTTT.

Of note for this clonotype: Mismatch with germline at one junction end may stem from a read error. The chain recombines TRBV11-2 with TRBJ2-3, with a weak D call TRBD2 (6 bases). The germline V gene encodes CDR1 SGHAT and CDR2 FQNNGV. The CDR3 contains 15 residues. The chain's CDR3 is CASSLGGISTDTHYF. For the CDR3, the DNA is TGTGCCAGCAGCTTAGGCGGGATCAGCACAGATACGCACTATTTT.

Notes on this clonotype: The junction departs from the called germline gene at one end, perhaps through a read error. The V and J genes are TRBV12-3 or TRBV12-4 and TRBJ2-3; no firm D call. The CDR3 consists of 12 residues. The CDR3 coding sequence is TGTGCCAGCAGTCCTGGTGATGGGGTCTCGGATTTT. Its protein is CASSPGDGVSDF.